These 30 T cell receptor beta chains were all obtained from the same sample, sequenced in a study of blood T cell repertoires in COVID-19 (dated by TCRdb to about 2020). Libraries were built with the immunoSEQ multiplex PCR assay. Entries here come from immuneACCESS through TCRdb and include only in-frame sequences with V and J called. Some clones fail to appear in such tables; in the studies checked, an unresolved V gene covers under half of the shortfall, and the cause of the remainder is unknown. The sample data list about 350,000 clones, and around 90% of these were observed just once. Clones ranked in the top ten supply 2.5% to 4% of the sample. Sequencing was done on a sample of peripheral blood. These receptors originate from a young woman who had recovered from COVID-19.

The rearrangement joins TRBV18 to TRBJ2-3, with D possibly matching TRBD1 (5 bases). This CDR3 has 16 amino acids. Trimming removed 2 bases at V and 0 bases at J, with 12 bases between. CDR1 is KGHSH, CDR2 LQKENI, per germline. CDR3 DNA sequence: TGTGCCAGCTCACCAATAACAGGTATAAGCACAGATACGCAGTATTTT. As protein: CASSPITGISTDTQYF. Full variable domain (missing parts from reference TRBV18 and TRBJ2-3): NAGVMQNPRHLVRRRGQEARLRCSPMKGHSHVYWYRQLPEEGLKFMVYLQKENIIDESGMPKERFSAEFPKEGPSILRIQQVVRGDSAAYFCASSPITGISTDTQYFGPGTRLTVL.

The chain uses TRBV14 and TRBJ2-5, with D possibly TRBD2 on 6 matching bases. The CDR3 is 12 residues long. Deletions cut 2 bases from V and 9 bases from J, with 10 bases between. From germline, CDR1 is SGHDN and CDR2 FVKESK. The CDR3 region is CASSQSWEAQYF. The CDR3 DNA reads TGTGCCAGCAGCCAATCTTGGGAGGCCCAGTACTTC.

V is TRBV19 and J is TRBJ2-3; the match to TRBD2 covers 9 bases. Losses at the gene ends were 1 base for V and 3 bases for J; bases not matched to a gene: 11. CDR1 and CDR2 from the germline V gene are LNHDA and SQIVND (reference sequence). The CDR3 has 18 residues. The CDR3 region has the DNA TGTGCCAGTAGTATAGGCGGGAGGGGGGGTCAGGTAACAGATACGCAGTATTTT. It specifies CASSIGGRGGQVTDTQYF.

V gene TRBV6-6 combines with J gene TRBJ2-1; 11 positions match TRBD2. V trimming: 7 bases; J trimming: 0 bases; junction bases outside the gene matches: 5. The CDR3 runs to 16 residues. Germline CDR1 MNHNY, CDR2 SVGAGI (reference sequence). The CDR3 region has the DNA TGTGCCAGCAATCTACTAGCGGGGGACTCCTACAATGAGCAGTTCTTC. Amino acids: CASNLLAGDSYNEQFF.

The rearrangement uses TRBV18 and TRBJ2-7, with 10 bases aligning to TRBD2. The CDR3 runs 15 residues. The germline V gene encodes CDR1 KGHSH and CDR2 LQKENI. With 3 bases clipped from V and 4 bases from J, the junction kept 6 bases outside the gene matches. CDR3: CASSPQLAGQYEQYV. In DNA, the CDR3 is TGTGCCAGCTCACCCCAACTAGCGGGGCAATACGAGCAGTACGTC.

This chain links TRBV30 with TRBJ2-2; D possibly corresponds to TRBD1 (5 bases). Deletions cut 0 bases from V and 6 bases from J, with 14 bases between. Germline V lookup: CDR1 GTSNPN, CDR2 SVGIG (reference sequence). CDR3 length: 15 residues. CDR3 sequence: CAWSVRSGMAGELFF. CDR3 nucleotide sequence: TGTGCCTGGAGTGTACGGTCAGGGATGGCCGGGGAGCTGTTTTTT.

V is TRBV3-1 (or the pseudogene TRBV3-2) and J is TRBJ1-2, with D maybe TRBD1 (6 bases). The germline V gene encodes CDR1 LGHDT and CDR2 YNNKEL (reference sequence). The V and J ends lost 1 base and 8 bases respectively, with 14 bases between them. The CDR3 contains 14 residues. The CDR3 loop reads CASSQGRGATGYTF. In DNA, the CDR3 is TGTGCCAGCAGCCAAGGGCGGGGGGCGACCGGCTACACCTTC.

This chain links TRBV7-2 with TRBJ2-1; D is possibly TRBD2 (5 bases). Deletions cut 5 bases from V and 4 bases from J, with 12 bases between. This CDR3 comprises 14 residues. Germline V gene lookup returns CDR1 SGHTA and CDR2 FQGNSA. CDR3: CASSLPGRYNEQFF. CDR3 DNA: TGTGCCAGCAGCCTGCCGGGAAGATACAATGAGCAGTTCTTC.

J is TRBJ2-5 and V is TRBV7-2, with TRBD2 identical over 12 bases. Looked up from germline, CDR1 is SGHTA and CDR2 is FQGNSA. With 1 base clipped from V and 4 bases from J, the junction kept 4 bases outside the gene matches. The CDR3 has 16 amino acids. The CDR3 region is CASSLVVTSGRETQYF. The CDR3 nucleotides read TGTGCCAGCAGCTTAGTGGTGACTAGCGGGAGAGAGACCCAGTACTTC.

This sequence joins TRBV10-3 and TRBJ1-2; D gene ambiguous. This CDR3 spans 14 amino acids. V was cut by 0 bases and J by 6 bases, with 11 bases left in between. Germline loops: CDR1 ENHRY, CDR2 SYGVKD. The CDR3 DNA is TGTGCCATCAGTGAGTCGTCCGGGTATAATGGCTACACCTTC. This gives the protein CAISESSGYNGYTF.

The genes are TRBV20-1 and TRBJ1-1, with no clear D. The CDR3 contains 12 residues. V lost 6 bases, J lost 1 base, and 9 bases lay in between. The germline gives CDR1 DFQATT, CDR2 SNEGSKA (reference sequence). CDR3: CSASTANTEAFF. Here the CDR3 DNA reads TGCAGTGCAAGTACAGCGAACACTGAAGCTTTCTTT.

This clone turned up a few times. The chain is built from TRBV4-3 and TRBJ1-1; 9 bases are a match to TRBD1. Unmatched junction bases numbered 6, after V lost 1 base and J lost 6 bases. The CDR3 is 15 amino acids. Germline assignment: CDR1 LGHNA and CDR2 YSLEER. The CDR3 loop is CASSQVTGGSPEAFF. For the CDR3, the DNA is TGCGCCAGCAGCCAAGTGACAGGGGGGTCCCCTGAAGCTTTCTTT.

This chain links TRBV5-6 with TRBJ1-2, with 8 bases aligning to TRBD1. This CDR3 is 17 amino acids long. Per the germline V gene, CDR1 is SGHDT and CDR2 is YYEEEE. J was trimmed by 2 bases and V by 0 bases; bases with no gene match: 9. CDR3 in amino acids: CASSLVRTGRKNYGYTF. The DNA of the CDR3 is TGTGCCAGCAGCTTGGTTCGGACAGGGCGAAAAAACTATGGCTACACCTTC.

J is TRBJ1-2 and V is TRBV19, with 8 nucleotides matching TRBD1. This CDR3 is built from 15 residues. Per germline, CDR1 LNHDA and CDR2 SQIVND (reference sequence). V lost 5 bases to trimming and J lost 4 bases; unmatched junction nucleotides: 9. The CDR3 sequence is CASSEPGQGIYGYTF. The CDR3 coding sequence is TGTGCCAGTAGTGAGCCCGGACAGGGAATCTATGGCTACACCTTC.

The V call is TRBV19, the J call TRBJ2-5; D is unresolved. The V end was cut by 7 bases, the J end by 1 base, with 13 bases between. Germline CDR1 LNHDA, CDR2 SQIVND (reference sequence). The CDR3 contains 14 residues. The CDR3 region is CASNLGPTQETQYF. The CDR3 coding sequence is TGTGCCAGTAACCTAGGCCCAACCCAAGAGACCCAGTACTTC. The whole variable domain, filled in from reference TRBV19 and TRBJ2-5, reads DGGITQSPKYLFRKEGQNVTLSCEQNLNHDAMYWYRQDPGQGLRLIYYSQIVNDFQKGDIAEGYSVSREKKESFPLTVTSAQKNPTAFYLCASNLGPTQETQYFGPGTRLLVL.

This chain links TRBV28 with TRBJ1-1; 8 nucleotides line up with TRBD1. V lost 8 bases to trimming and J lost 6 bases; unmatched junction nucleotides: 17. Germline V gene data show CDR1 as MDHEN and CDR2 as SYDVKM. The CDR3 runs to 16 residues. Here the CDR3 DNA reads TGTGCCAGCGGCCGGGGCAGGGGGCGAATTTATGCTGAAGCTTTCTTT. Translated: CASGRGRGRIYAEAFF.

This rearrangement joins TRBV19 to TRBJ1-6; D might be TRBD1 (6 bases). This CDR3 has 15 residues. V lost 10 bases and J lost 8, with 21 bases in between. From germline, CDR1 is LNHDA and CDR2 SQIVND (reference sequence). CDR3 region: CATNSQGTGDSPLHF. The CDR3 nucleotides read TGTGCCACCAATTCACAGGGCACCGGGGATTCACCCCTCCACTTT.

The chain uses TRBV6-5 and TRBJ1-2; D possibly corresponds to TRBD1 (5 bases). The germline gives CDR1 MNHEY, CDR2 SVGAGI. The CDR3 contains 14 residues. V was shortened by 6 bases and J by 1 base, with 12 bases between the two germline ends. The CDR3 loop reads CASRGQLINYGYTF. The CDR3 DNA reads TGTGCCAGCAGGGGGCAGCTTATTAACTATGGCTACACCTTC.

This clone was recorded only once. The chain uses TRBV30 and TRBJ1-4; D gene uncertain. CDR3 length equals 16 residues. V was shortened by 0 bases and J by 0 bases, with 11 bases between the two germline ends. Germline V gene lookup returns CDR1 GTSNPN and CDR2 SVGIG (reference sequence). The CDR3 DNA sequence: TGTGCCTGGAGTGTACCATTACAAACAACTAATGAAAAACTGTTTTTT. Translating it yields CAWSVPLQTTNEKLFF.

V is TRBV3-1 (or the pseudogene TRBV3-2) and J is TRBJ2-4; 9 bases agree with TRBD2. V shed 4 bases, J shed 1 base, and the junction held 20 bases outside the gene matches. CDR1 and CDR2 (germline): LGHDT, YNNKEL (reference sequence). The CDR3 is 21 residues long. CDR3 nucleotides: TGTGCCAGCAGCCCCCGATGGGTAGCGGGAGATATAGCTCTCGCCAAAAACATTCAGTACTTC. Translating gives CASSPRWVAGDIALAKNIQYF.

This sequence joins TRBV18 and TRBJ2-1, with 13 bases aligning to TRBD2. V lost 2 bases, J lost 6 bases, and 10 bases stayed unmatched. The CDR3 sequence is 18 residues long. Germline CDR1 and CDR2: KGHSH and LQKENI. Written as DNA, the CDR3 is TGTGCCAGCTCACCATTCCGGACTAGCGGGAGTAGTTTCAATGAGCAGTTCTTC. It translates to CASSPFRTSGSSFNEQFF.

The chain has TRBV14 and TRBJ2-5; a possible D gene is TRBD2 (6 bases). Germline V gene sequence: CDR1 SGHDN, CDR2 FVKESK. The germline V and J ends were trimmed by 1 base and 5 bases, with 17 bases remaining between them. The CDR3 sequence is 16 residues long. The DNA for the CDR3 is TGTGCCAGCAGCCAAGTCAGCGGGTGGGGTATCGAGACCCAGTACTTC. This translates into CASSQVSGWGIETQYF.

This rearrangement joins TRBV6-2 or TRBV6-3 to TRBJ2-2, with D tentatively TRBD2 (6 bases). The CDR3 consists of 15 residues. CDR1 MNHEY and CDR2 SVGEGT come from the germline V gene. The V gene lost 5 bases and the J gene lost 6 bases, with 16 bases spanning the gap. The CDR3 reads CASSDPGLPPGELFF. Here the CDR3 DNA reads TGTGCCAGCAGTGACCCGGGACTGCCCCCCGGGGAGCTGTTTTTT.

The chain links TRBV6-1 to TRBJ2-3, with D maybe TRBD2 (6 bases). Per the germline V gene, CDR1 is MNHNS and CDR2 is SASEGT. The V end was cut by 3 bases, the J end by 0 bases, with 19 bases between. This CDR3 is built from 18 residues. The CDR3: CASSERGSFGTSTDTQYF. DNA of the CDR3: TGTGCCAGCAGTGAGCGCGGATCTTTTGGGACTAGCACAGATACGCAGTATTTT.

The rearrangement links TRBV10-2 to TRBJ2-3, with D possibly matching TRBD2 (5 bases). CDR3 size: 15 residues. The germline V gene encodes CDR1 WSHSY and CDR2 SAAADI. V gave up 6 bases and J gave up 6 bases, with 19 bases separating them. The CDR3 is CASSPFSGPGDTQYF. In nucleotides, the CDR3 is TGCGCCAGCAGCCCTTTCAGTGGCCCGGGGGATACGCAGTATTTT.

The V and J genes are TRBV9 and TRBJ1-2; tentatively, D is TRBD1 (6 bases). Germline lookup yields CDR1 SGDLS and CDR2 YYNGEE. CDR3 length: 18 residues. Trimming left V 0 bases short and J 5 bases short, with 23 bases between. The chain's CDR3 is CASSVGVGASDAVYGYTF. In DNA, the CDR3 is TGTGCCAGCAGCGTAGGGGTGGGGGCATCGGACGCCGTTTATGGCTACACCTTC.

This clone was seen only once. This chain links TRBV10-3 with TRBJ2-7; 11 bases fit TRBD1. V lost 7 bases, J lost 3 bases, and 5 bases stayed unmatched. Germline loops: CDR1 ENHRY, CDR2 SYGVKD. The CDR3 spans 14 residues. The CDR3 sequence is CAIKRGTGGYEQYV. For the CDR3, the DNA is TGTGCCATCAAGAGGGGGACAGGGGGCTACGAGCAGTACGTC.

This rearrangement joins TRBV5-1 to TRBJ2-5; D is possibly TRBD2 (5 bases). Germline-derived CDR1 and CDR2 are SGHRS and YFSETQ. V dropped 2 bases and J dropped 5 bases, with 13 bases sitting between them. The CDR3 covers 14 residues. This CDR3 reads CASSFLDSEETQYF. For the CDR3, the DNA is TGCGCCAGCAGCTTTCTGGACTCCGAGGAGACCCAGTACTTC.

This chain joins TRBV29-1 and TRBJ1-2; D is perhaps TRBD1 (5 bases). Trimming shortened V by 0 bases and J by 4 bases, and 12 bases separated the two germline ends. The germline V gene has CDR1 SQVTM and CDR2 ANQGSEA. CDR3 length: 14 residues. CDR3 in DNA: TGCAGCGTTGAAGAGTCGGTCAGGGCCTATGGCTACACCTTC. Residues: CSVEESVRAYGYTF.

This chain uses TRBV4-3 with TRBJ2-2; 9 bases are a match to TRBD2. V lost 3 bases to trimming and J lost 4 bases; unmatched junction nucleotides: 12. CDR1 LGHNA and CDR2 YSLEER come from the germline V gene. The CDR3 spans 18 residues. CDR3 residues: CASSQRLTSGSFTGELFF. CDR3 DNA sequence: TGCGCCAGCAGCCAGCGTTTGACTAGCGGATCGTTCACCGGGGAGCTGTTTTTT.